This TCR beta chain was identified in a study of blood T cell repertoires in COVID-19. Study overall: PBMCs, B-cell-depleted T cells, or T cells were the source of the cDNA or gDNA that made up the material.

In the authors' methods: From reference gene primer amplification, estimates of nucleated cell counts were derived. Only in-frame clones appear in the TCRdb table, and some are missing; sequencing was by immunoSEQ multiplex PCR. That table supplies the V and J calls and clone size; D and trimming were determined from the DNA. The sample records 130,000 or so clones, roughly 80% being singletons. The CDR3 spans 15 residues. Germline V gene lookup returns CDR1 SGHVS and CDR2 FQNEAQ. The V and J ends lost 3 bases and 8 bases, in that order; junction bases with no gene match: 7. J is TRBJ1-4 and V is TRBV7-8; 9 nucleotides match TRBD1. The specimen was peripheral blood. The source is a woman of 80 years or more with acute or convalescent COVID-19. Here the CDR3 reads CASSFPGTGSEKLFF. For the CDR3, the DNA is TGTGCCAGCAGCTTCCCCGGGACAGGGAGCGAAAAACTGTTTTTT.